The source of this TCR beta chain is a study of OX40 agonist ivuxolimab in advanced cancers. Germline CDR1 LNHDA, CDR2 SQIVND (reference sequence). The V end lost 6 bases, the J end lost 10 bases, and 21 bases lay between the germline ends. The length of the CDR3 is 15 residues. Sequencing was performed with immunoSEQ multiplex PCR; in TCRdb, only in-frame clones are kept and a portion is missing. Among about 40,000 clones listed, more than 85% were seen once. Broader study findings: Compared with CD4+, CD8+ T cells on average had more expanded clones. Which antigen the expanded peripheral T cells recognized is unknown.

As for this clone: The antigen is unknown.

This clonotype was sampled from an adult with an advanced solid tumor such as melanoma, head and neck, liver or kidney cancer. The chain couples TRBV19 to TRBJ2-2; D remains unclear. Material: CD4+ or CD8+ T cells sorted from blood, obtained in a trial of the OX40 agonist ivuxolimab. For the CDR3, the DNA is TGTGCCAGTAGAGGCCTCGAACCCGCCCTTGAGGAGCTGTTTTTT. It specifies CASRGLEPALEELFF.